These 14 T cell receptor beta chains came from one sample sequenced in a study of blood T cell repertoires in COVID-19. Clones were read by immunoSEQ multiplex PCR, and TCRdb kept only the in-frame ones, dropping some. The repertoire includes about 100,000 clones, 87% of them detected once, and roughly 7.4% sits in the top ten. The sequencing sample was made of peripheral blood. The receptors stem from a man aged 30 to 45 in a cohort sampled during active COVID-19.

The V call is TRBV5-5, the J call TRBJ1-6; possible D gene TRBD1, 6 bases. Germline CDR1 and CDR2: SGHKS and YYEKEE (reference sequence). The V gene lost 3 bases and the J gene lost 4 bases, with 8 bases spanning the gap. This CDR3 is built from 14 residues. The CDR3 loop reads CASSSTGYNSPLHF. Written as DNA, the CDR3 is TGTGCCAGCAGCTCGACAGGTTATAATTCACCCCTCCACTTT.

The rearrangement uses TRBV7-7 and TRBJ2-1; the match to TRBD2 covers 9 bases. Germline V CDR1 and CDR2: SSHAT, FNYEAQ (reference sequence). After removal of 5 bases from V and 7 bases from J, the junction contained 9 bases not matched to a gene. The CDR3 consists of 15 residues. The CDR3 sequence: CASSPPGLAANEQFF. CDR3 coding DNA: TGTGCCAGCAGCCCTCCGGGACTAGCAGCAAATGAGCAGTTCTTC.

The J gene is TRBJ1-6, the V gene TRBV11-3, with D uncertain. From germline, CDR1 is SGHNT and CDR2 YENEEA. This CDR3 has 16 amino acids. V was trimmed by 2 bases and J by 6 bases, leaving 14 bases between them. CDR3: CASSLPPRGFNSPLHF. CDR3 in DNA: TGTGCCAGCAGCTTACCCCCCCGGGGTTTTAATTCACCCCTCCACTTT.

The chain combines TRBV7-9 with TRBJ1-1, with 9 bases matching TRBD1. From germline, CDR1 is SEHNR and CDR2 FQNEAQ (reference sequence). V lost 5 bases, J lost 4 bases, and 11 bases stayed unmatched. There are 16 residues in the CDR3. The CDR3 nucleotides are TGTGCCAGCAGCCCGCCGGACAGGGGTATTATCACTGAAGCTTTCTTT. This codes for CASSPPDRGIITEAFF.

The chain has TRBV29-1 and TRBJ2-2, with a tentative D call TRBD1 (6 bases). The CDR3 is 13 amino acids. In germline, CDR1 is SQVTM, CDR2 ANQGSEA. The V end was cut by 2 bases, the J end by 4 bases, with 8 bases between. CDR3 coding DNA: TGCAGCGTTGAACAGGGGTTCACCGGGGAGCTGTTTTTT. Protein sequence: CSVEQGFTGELFF.

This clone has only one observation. CDR3 protein: CASLGAGWVDEQFF. CDR3 DNA: TGTGCCAGCTTAGGGGCGGGGTGGGTCGATGAGCAGTTCTTC. The V gene is TRBV5-6, the J gene TRBJ2-1; weak D call: TRBD2 (6 bases). The length of the CDR3 is 14 residues. CDR1 and CDR2 (germline): SGHDT, YYEEEE. With 7 bases removed from V and 8 bases from J, the gap between germline ends came to 19 bases. Full variable domain (rest looked up from reference TRBV5-6 and TRBJ2-1): DAGVTQSPTHLIKTRGQQVTLRCSPKSGHDTVSWYQQALGQGPQFIFQYYEEEERQRGNFPDRFSGHQFPNYSSELNVNALLLGDSALYLCASLGAGWVDEQFFGPGTRLTVL.

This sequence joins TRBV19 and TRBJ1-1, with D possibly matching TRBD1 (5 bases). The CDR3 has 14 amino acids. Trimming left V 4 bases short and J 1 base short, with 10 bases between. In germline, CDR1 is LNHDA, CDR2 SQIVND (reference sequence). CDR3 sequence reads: CASSNPGWNTEAFF. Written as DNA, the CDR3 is TGTGCCAGTAGTAATCCAGGGTGGAACACTGAAGCTTTCTTT.

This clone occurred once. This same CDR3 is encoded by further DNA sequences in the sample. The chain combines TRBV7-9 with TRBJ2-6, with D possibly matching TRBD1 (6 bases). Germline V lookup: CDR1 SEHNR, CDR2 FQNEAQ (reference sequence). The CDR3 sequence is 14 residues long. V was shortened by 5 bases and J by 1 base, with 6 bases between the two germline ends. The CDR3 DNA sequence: TGTGCCAGCAGCACAGGGTCTGGGGCCAACGTCCTGACTTTC. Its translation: CASSTGSGANVLTF.

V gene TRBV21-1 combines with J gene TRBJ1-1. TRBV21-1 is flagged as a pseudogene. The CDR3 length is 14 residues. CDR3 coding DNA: TGTGCCAGCAAAATCCTTATCGGGGGCACTGAAGCTTTCTTT. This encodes CASKILIGGTEAFF.

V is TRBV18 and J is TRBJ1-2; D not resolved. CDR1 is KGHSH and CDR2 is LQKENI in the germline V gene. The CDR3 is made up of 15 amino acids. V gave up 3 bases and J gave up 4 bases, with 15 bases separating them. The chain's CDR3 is CASSPISGLGYGYTF. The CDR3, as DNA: TGTGCCAGCTCACCTATATCGGGGTTGGGCTATGGCTACACCTTC.

The CDR3 loop is CASSFGDSGGSNEQFF. CDR3 DNA: TGTGCCAGCAGCTTCGGCGATAGCGGGGGATCGAATGAGCAGTTCTTC. The chain recombines TRBV11-3 with TRBJ2-1, with 9 bases aligning to TRBD2. The CDR3 length is 16 residues. Trimming at V came to 3 bases and at J to 7 bases, leaving 10 bases not matched to a gene. The V gene's germline CDR1 is SGHNT and CDR2 YENEEA.

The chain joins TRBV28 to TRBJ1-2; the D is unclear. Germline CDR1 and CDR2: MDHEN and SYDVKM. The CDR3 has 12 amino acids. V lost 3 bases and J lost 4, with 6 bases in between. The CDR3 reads CASSFVLYGYTF. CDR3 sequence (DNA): TGTGCCAGCAGTTTTGTCCTCTATGGCTACACCTTC.

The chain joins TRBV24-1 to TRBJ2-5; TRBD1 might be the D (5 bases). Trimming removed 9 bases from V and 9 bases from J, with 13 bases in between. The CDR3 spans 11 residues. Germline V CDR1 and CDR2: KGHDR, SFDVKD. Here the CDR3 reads CATGHVGAQYF. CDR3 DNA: TGTGCCACCGGACATGTTGGGGCCCAGTACTTC.

Here the CDR3 DNA reads TGTGCCAGCAGTGAAAACGGGTTTAGGGAGCAGTACTTC. It encodes CASSENGFREQYF. This chain joins TRBV6-1 and TRBJ2-7; no definite D call. The CDR3 runs 13 residues. Trimming pared 2 bases from V and 7 bases from J, leaving 12 bases between. Looked up from germline, CDR1 is MNHNS and CDR2 is SASEGT.